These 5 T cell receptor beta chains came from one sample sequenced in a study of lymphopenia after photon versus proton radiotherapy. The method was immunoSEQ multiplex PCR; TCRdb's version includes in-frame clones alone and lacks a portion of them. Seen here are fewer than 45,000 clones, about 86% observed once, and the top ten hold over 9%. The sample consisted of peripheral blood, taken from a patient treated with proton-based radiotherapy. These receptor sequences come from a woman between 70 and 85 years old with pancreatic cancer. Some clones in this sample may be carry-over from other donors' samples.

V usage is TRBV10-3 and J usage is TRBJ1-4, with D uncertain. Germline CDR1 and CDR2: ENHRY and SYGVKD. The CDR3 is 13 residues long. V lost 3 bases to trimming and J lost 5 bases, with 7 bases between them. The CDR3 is CAISDGRNEKLFF. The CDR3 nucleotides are TGTGCCATCAGTGACGGACGGAATGAAAAACTGTTTTTT.

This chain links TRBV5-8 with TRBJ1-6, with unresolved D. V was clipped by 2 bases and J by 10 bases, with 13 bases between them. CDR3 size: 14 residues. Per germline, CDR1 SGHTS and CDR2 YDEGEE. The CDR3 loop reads CASSFQGSLSPLHF. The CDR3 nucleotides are TGTGCCAGCAGCTTTCAAGGGTCTCTCTCACCCCTCCACTTT.

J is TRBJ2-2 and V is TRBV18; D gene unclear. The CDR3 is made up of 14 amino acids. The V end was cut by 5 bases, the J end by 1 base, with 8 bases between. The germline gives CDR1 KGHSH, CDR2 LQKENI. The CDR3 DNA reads TGTGCCAGCTCATTTCAGGAGAACACCGGGGAGCTGTTTTTT. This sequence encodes CASSFQENTGELFF.

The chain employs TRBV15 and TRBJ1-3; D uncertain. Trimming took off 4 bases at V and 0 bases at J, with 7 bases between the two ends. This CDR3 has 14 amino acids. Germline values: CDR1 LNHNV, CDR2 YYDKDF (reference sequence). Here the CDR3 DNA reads TGTGCCACCAGCACTCCCCTCTCTGGAAACACCATATATTTT. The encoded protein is CATSTPLSGNTIYF.

The CDR3 spells CACRDILPTGAFF. The DNA for the CDR3 is TGTGCTTGCCGAGACATACTCCCGACTGGGGCTTTCTTT. The V and J genes are TRBV28 and TRBJ1-1; D unclear. CDR1 is MDHEN and CDR2 is SYDVKM in the germline V gene. The CDR3 is 13 amino acids. Full variable domain (rest looked up from reference TRBV28 and TRBJ1-1): DVKVTQSSRYLVKRTGEKVFLECVQDMDHENMFWYRQDPGLGLRLIYFSYDVKMKEKGDIPEGYSVSREKKERFSLILESASTNQTSMYLCACRDILPTGAFFGQGTRLTVV.